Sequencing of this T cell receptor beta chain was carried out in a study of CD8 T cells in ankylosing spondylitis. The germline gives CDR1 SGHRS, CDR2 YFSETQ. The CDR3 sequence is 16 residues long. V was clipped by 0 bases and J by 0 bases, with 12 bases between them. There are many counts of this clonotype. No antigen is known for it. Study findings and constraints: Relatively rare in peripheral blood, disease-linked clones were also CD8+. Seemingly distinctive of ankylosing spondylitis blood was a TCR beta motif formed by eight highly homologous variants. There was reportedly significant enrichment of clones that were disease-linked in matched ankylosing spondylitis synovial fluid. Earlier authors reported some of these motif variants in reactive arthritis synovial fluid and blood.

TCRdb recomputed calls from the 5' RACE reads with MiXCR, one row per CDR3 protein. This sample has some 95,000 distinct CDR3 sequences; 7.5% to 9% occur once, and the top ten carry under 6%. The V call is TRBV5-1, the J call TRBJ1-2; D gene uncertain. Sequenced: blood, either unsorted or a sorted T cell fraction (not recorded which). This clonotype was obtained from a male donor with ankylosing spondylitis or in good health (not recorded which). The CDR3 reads CASSLGAGVTNYGYTF. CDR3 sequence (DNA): TGCGCCAGCAGCTTGGGCGCGGGCGTCACTAACTATGGCTACACCTTC.